The T cell receptor (beta chain) described here comes from a study of T cells in Graves' hyperthyroidism and ophthalmopathy. Study in general: Peripheral blood was collected at initial diagnosis, before any treatment.

Criteria for exclusion of patients were uncontrolled infection, other autoimmune disease, pregnancy or lactation. Diagnostic decisions used clinical symptoms, serum thyroxine and TRAb, thyroid ultrasound and orbital computed tomography. In this sample, this clonotype turned up many times. What was amplified from RNA transcripts were TCR beta CDR3 regions. Using the HTBI primer set, a first-round RT-PCR was run on the TCR CDR3. TCRdb fed the multiplex PCR reads into MiXCR, producing one record per CDR3 protein. The table lists 330,000 or so distinct CDR3 sequences, less than 20% of them singletons. The specimen was blood. This receptor was obtained from a woman in her forties with Graves' ophthalmopathy.

CDR3 DNA: TGTGCCAGCAGTTTAGGGACAGCATTGGGGAACACTGAAGCTTTCTTT. It translates to CASSLGTALGNTEAFF. This chain links TRBV27 with TRBJ1-1; 7 bases are a match to TRBD1. The junction had 7 bases not matched to a gene; V was cut back by 2 bases and J by 1 base. CDR3 size: 16 residues. Germline lookup yields CDR1 MNHEY and CDR2 SMNVEV (reference sequence).